This T cell receptor beta chain was observed in a study of T cells in Graves' hyperthyroidism and ophthalmopathy. What was amplified from RNA transcripts were TCR beta CDR3 regions. A set of HTBI primers served as the primers for a first-round RT-PCR of the TCR CDR3. Each CDR3 protein is one row after TCRdb ran MiXCR on the multiplex PCR reads. The sample shows fewer than 450,000 distinct CDR3 sequences, approximately 17% of them seen only once. Germline-derived CDR1 and CDR2 are SNHLY and FYNNEI. The CDR3 loop spans 13 amino acids. V was shortened by 8 bases and J by 5 bases, with 13 bases between the two germline ends.

The V and J genes are TRBV2 and TRBJ1-5; no firm D call. Sequenced sample: blood. This sequence was found in a woman in her 30s with Graves' hyperthyroidism that later progressed to Graves' ophthalmopathy. CDR3 residues: CASQRRRDQPQHF. DNA for the CDR3: TGTGCCAGCCAAAGGAGACGGGATCAGCCCCAGCATTTT.